This T cell receptor (beta chain) was captured by sequencing in a study of T cells in Graves' hyperthyroidism and ophthalmopathy. Study-wide results and limits: Peripheral blood also featured most of the thyroid clonotypes expanded above 0.001.

This clonotype was counted many times. Its antigen is undetermined. Based on clinical symptoms, serum thyroxine and TRAb, thyroid ultrasound and orbital computed tomography, diagnoses were reached. Isolation of PBMCs was performed on 8.5 to 10 ml fresh peripheral blood. The germline V and J ends were trimmed by 6 bases and 0 bases, with 11 bases remaining between them. The CDR3 totals 14 residues. Per the germline V gene, CDR1 is MNHEY and CDR2 is SVGEGT. Using RNA transcripts as the source, TCR beta CDR3 regions were amplified. With the HTBI primer set, the TCR CDR3 went through a first round of RT-PCR. TCRdb used MiXCR to reprocess the multiplex PCR reads, holding one entry per CDR3 protein. The sample carries almost 500,000 distinct CDR3 sequences, 22% recorded once.

The sample consisted of blood. This TCR was sampled from a woman aged 70-85 years with Graves' ophthalmopathy. The rearrangement links TRBV6-2 or TRBV6-3 to TRBJ1-1; D gene uncertain. CDR3 region: CASSPNGLNTEAFF. The CDR3 nucleotides read TGTGCCAGCAGCCCCAACGGACTGAACACTGAAGCTTTCTTT.